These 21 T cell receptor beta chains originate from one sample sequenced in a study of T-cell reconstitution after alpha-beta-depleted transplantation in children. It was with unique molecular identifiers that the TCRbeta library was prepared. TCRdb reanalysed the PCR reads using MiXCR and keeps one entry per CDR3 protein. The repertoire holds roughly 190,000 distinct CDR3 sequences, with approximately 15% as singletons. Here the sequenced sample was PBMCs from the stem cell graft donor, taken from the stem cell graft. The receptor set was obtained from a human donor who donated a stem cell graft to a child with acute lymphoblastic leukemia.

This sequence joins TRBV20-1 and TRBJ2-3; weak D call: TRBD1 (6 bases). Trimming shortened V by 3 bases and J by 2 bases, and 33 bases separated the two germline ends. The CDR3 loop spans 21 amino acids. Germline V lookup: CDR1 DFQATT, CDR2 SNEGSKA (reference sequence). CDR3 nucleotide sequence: TGCAGTGCTAGGCCGGTGAGGCTAGGGGGACCGTATCGCTTATCCACAGATACGCAGTATTTT. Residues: CSARPVRLGGPYRLSTDTQYF.

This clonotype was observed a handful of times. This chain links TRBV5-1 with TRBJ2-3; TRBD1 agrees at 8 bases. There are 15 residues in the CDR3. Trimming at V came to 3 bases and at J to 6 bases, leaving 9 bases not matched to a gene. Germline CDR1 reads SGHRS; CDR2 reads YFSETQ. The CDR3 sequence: CASSSEGTGGDTQYF. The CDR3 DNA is TGCGCCAGCAGCTCCGAAGGGACAGGAGGCGATACGCAGTATTTT. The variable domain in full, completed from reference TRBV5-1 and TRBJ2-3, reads KAGVTQTPRYLIKTRGQQVTLSCSPISGHRSVSWYQQTPGQGLQFLFEYFSETQRNKGNFPGRFSGRQFSNSRSEMNVSTLELGDSALYLCASSSEGTGGDTQYFGPGTRLTVL.

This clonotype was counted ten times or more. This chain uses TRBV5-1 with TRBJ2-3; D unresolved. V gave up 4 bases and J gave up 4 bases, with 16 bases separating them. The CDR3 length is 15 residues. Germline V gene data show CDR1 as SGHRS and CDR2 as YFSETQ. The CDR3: CASSPPSSGPDTQYF. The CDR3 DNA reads TGCGCCAGCAGCCCCCCGTCGTCCGGCCCAGATACGCAGTATTTT. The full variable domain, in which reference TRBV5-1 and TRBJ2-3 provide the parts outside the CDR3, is KAGVTQTPRYLIKTRGQQVTLSCSPISGHRSVSWYQQTPGQGLQFLFEYFSETQRNKGNFPGRFSGRQFSNSRSEMNVSTLELGDSALYLCASSPPSSGPDTQYFGPGTRLTVL.

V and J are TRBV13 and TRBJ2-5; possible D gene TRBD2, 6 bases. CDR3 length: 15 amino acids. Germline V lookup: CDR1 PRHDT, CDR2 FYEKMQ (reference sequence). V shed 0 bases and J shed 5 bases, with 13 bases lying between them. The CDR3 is CASSLGRTAGETQYF. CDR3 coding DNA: TGTGCCAGCAGCTTAGGTAGGACGGCGGGGGAGACCCAGTACTTC.

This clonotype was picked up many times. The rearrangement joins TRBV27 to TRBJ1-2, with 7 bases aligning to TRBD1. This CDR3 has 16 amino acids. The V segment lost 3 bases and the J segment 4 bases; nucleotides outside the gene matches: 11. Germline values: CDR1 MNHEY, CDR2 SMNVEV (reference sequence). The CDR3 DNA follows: TGTGCCAGCAGTTTTACTGGGGCCGACAGGGCCTATGGCTACACCTTC. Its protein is CASSFTGADRAYGYTF.

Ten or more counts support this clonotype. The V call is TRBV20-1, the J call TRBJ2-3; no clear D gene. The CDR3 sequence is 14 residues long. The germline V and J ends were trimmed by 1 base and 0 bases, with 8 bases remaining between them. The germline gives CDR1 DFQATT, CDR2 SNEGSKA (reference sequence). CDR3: CSARGYPSTDTQYF. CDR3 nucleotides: TGCAGTGCTAGAGGCTATCCTAGCACAGATACGCAGTATTTT.

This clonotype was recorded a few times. The DNA of the CDR3 is TGCAGTGCTAGGGTTGGAGCAGGCTCCTACAATGAGCAGTTCTTC. Amino acid sequence: CSARVGAGSYNEQFF. The gene calls are TRBV20-1 and TRBJ2-1; D is undetermined. Germline CDR1 DFQATT, CDR2 SNEGSKA (reference sequence). CDR3 size: 15 residues. The ends were cut back, 3 bases at V and 0 bases at J, with 12 bases in the middle.

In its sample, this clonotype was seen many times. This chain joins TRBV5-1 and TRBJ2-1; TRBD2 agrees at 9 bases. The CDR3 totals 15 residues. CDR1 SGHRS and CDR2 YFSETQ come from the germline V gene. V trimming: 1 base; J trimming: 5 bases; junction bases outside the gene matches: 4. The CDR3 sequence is CASSLTASGDNEQFF. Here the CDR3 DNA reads TGCGCCAGCAGCTTGACGGCTAGCGGGGACAATGAGCAGTTCTTC.

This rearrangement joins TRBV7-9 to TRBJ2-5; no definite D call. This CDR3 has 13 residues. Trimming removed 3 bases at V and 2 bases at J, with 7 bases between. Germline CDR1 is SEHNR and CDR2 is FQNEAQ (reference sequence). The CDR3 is CASSFSDQETQYF. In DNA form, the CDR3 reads TGTGCCAGCAGCTTCAGCGATCAAGAGACCCAGTACTTC.

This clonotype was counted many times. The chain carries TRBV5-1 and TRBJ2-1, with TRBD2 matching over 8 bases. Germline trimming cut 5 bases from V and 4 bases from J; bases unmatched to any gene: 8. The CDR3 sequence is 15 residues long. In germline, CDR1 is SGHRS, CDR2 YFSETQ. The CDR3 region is CASRSTSGSYNEQFF. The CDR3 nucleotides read TGCGCCAGCAGGAGTACTAGCGGATCTTACAATGAGCAGTTCTTC.

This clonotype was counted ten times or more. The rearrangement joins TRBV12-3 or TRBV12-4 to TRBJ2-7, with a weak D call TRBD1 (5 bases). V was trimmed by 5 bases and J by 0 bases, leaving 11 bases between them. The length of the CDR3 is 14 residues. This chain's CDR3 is CASSEDTSSYEQYF. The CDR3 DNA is TGTGCCAGCAGTGAGGACACCTCCTCCTACGAGCAGTACTTC.

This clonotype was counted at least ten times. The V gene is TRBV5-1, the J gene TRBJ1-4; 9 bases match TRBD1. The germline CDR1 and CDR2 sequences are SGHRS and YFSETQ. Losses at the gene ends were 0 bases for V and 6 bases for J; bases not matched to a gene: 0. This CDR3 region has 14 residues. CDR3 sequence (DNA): TGCGCCAGCAGCTTGGGACAGGGGGATGAAAAACTGTTTTTT. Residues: CASSLGQGDEKLFF.

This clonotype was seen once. Here the CDR3 DNA reads TGTGCCAGCATTCCGTTCGGAGGGCCTTACAATGAGCAGTTCTTC. This translates into CASIPFGGPYNEQFF. The chain couples TRBV9 to TRBJ2-1; D is possibly TRBD2 (6 bases). This CDR3 is built from 15 residues. V dropped 6 bases and J dropped 4 bases, with 17 bases sitting between them. From germline, CDR1 is SGDLS and CDR2 YYNGEE.

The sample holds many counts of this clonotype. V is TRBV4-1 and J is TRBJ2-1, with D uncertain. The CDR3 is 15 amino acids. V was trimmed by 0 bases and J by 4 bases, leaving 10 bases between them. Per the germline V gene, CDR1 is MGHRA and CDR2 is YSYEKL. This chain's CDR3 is CASSQEGKVYNEQFF. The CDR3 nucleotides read TGCGCCAGCAGCCAAGAGGGCAAGGTTTACAATGAGCAGTTCTTC.

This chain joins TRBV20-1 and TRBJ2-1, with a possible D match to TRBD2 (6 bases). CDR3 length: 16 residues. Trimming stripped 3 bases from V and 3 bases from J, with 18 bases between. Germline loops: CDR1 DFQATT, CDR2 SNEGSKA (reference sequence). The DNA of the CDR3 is TGCAGTGCTAGGCCGGGAGTCTCCCTAGGCTACAATGAGCAGTTCTTC. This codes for CSARPGVSLGYNEQFF.

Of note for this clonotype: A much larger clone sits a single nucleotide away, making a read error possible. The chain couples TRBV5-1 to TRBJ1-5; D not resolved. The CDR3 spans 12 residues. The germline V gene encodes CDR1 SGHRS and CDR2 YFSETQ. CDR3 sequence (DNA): TGCGCCAGCTCGGCCCTAGAAAAGCCCCACCATTTT. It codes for CASSALEKPHHF.

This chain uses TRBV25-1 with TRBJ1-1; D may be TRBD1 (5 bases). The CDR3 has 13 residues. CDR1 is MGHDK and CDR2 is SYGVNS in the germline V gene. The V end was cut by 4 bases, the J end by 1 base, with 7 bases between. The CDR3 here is CASSAGTNTEAFF. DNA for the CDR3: TGTGCCAGCAGTGCGGGGACGAACACTGAAGCTTTCTTT.

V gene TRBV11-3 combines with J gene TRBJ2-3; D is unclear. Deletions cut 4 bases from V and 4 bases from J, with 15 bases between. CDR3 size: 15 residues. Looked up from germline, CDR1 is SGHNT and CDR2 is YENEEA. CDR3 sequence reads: CASSYPGVAPDTQYF. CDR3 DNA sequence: TGTGCCAGCAGCTACCCTGGGGTAGCTCCAGATACGCAGTATTTT.

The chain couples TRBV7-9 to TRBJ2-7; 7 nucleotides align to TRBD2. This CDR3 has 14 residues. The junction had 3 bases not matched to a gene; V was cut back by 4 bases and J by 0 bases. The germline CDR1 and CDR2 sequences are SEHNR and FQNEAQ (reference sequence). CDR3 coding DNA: TGTGCCAGCAGCTCCGGGACTACCTCCTACGAGCAGTACTTC. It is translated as CASSSGTTSYEQYF.

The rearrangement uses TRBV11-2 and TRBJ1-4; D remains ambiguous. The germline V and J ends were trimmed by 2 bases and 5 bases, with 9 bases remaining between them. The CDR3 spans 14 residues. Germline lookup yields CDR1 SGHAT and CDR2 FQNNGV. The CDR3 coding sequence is TGTGCCAGCAGCTTACAGATTCAGAATGAAAAACTGTTTTTT. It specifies CASSLQIQNEKLFF.

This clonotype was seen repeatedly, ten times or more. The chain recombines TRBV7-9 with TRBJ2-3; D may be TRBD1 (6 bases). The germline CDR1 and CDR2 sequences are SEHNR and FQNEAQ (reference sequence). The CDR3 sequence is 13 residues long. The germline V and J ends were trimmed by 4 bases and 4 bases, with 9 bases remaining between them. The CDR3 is CASSSWTADTQYF. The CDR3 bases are TGTGCCAGCAGCTCGTGGACAGCAGATACGCAGTATTTT.